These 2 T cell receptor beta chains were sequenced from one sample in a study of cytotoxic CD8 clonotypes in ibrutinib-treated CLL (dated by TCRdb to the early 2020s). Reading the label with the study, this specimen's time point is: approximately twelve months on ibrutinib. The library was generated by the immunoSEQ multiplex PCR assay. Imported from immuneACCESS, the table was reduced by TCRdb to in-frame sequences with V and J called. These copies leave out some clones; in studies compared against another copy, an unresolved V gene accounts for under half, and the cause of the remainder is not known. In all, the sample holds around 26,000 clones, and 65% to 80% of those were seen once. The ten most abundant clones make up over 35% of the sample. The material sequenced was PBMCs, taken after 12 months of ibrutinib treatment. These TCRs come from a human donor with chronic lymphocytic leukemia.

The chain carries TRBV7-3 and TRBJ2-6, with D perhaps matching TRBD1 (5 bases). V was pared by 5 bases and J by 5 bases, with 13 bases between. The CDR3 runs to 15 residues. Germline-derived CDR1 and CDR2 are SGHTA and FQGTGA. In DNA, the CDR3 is TGTGCCAGCAGCCCCTCGACAGCCTGGGCCAACGTCCTGACTTTC. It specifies CASSPSTAWANVLTF. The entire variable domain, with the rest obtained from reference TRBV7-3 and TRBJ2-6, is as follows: GAGVSQTPSNKVTEKGKYVELRCDPISGHTALYWYRQSLGQGPEFLIYFQGTGAADDSGLPNDRFFAVRPEGSVSTLKIQRTERGDSAVYLCASSPSTAWANVLTFGAGSRLTVL.

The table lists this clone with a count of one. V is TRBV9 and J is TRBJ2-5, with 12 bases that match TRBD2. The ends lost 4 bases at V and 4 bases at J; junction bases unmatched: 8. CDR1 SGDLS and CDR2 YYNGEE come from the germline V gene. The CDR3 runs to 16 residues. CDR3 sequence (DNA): TGTGCCAGCAGCCTGGGGCTAGCGGGGGGGATAGAGACCCAGTACTTC. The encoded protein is CASSLGLAGGIETQYF.